Below are 3 T cell receptor beta chains sequenced from a single sample in a study of vaccination and CD4 T cells after COVID-19. As for treatment: 10-day PBMC culture with coronavirus spike peptide pools or control peptides (ViraFEST assay). Antigens of these TCRs are unknown. The assay that was used to sequence DNA from cultured CD4+ T cells was the Oncomine TCR Beta short-read assay. One entry per CDR3 protein results from TCRdb running MiXCR on the PCR reads. Among just over 20,000 distinct CDR3 sequences listed, 40% to 45% were seen once. The sequences come from CD4+ T cells from blood, cultured in vitro, collected after SARS-CoV-2 vaccination. All receptors come from a human donor who had recovered from COVID-19.

The gene calls are TRBV20-1 and TRBJ2-1; 8 nucleotides match TRBD2. Germline CDR1 is DFQATT and CDR2 is SNEGSKA (reference sequence). Trimming removed 3 bases from V and 6 bases from J; junction bases left unmatched: 10. The CDR3 runs to 15 residues. CDR3 region: CSARQGRGGPNEQFF. CDR3 coding DNA: TGCAGTGCTAGGCAAGGTCGGGGGGGCCCCAATGAGCAGTTCTTC.

In its sample, this clonotype was seen a few times. The chain carries TRBV20-1 and TRBJ2-3; no definite D call. The CDR3 consists of 13 residues. With 2 bases removed from V and 4 bases from J, the gap between germline ends came to 10 bases. Germline V gene lookup returns CDR1 DFQATT and CDR2 SNEGSKA (reference sequence). CDR3 region: CSARKEPADTQYF. Here the CDR3 DNA reads TGCAGTGCTAGAAAGGAGCCCGCAGATACGCAGTATTTT.

This clonotype was recorded a few times. This chain connects TRBV7-2 to TRBJ1-2; no definite D call. The CDR3 runs 12 residues. V lost 5 bases and J 7 bases, leaving 11 bases between the germline ends. The V gene's germline CDR1 is SGHTA and CDR2 FQGNSA. CDR3 sequence (DNA): TGTGCCAGCAGCCGCCCCAATGGTGGCTACACCTTC. Translated: CASSRPNGGYTF.